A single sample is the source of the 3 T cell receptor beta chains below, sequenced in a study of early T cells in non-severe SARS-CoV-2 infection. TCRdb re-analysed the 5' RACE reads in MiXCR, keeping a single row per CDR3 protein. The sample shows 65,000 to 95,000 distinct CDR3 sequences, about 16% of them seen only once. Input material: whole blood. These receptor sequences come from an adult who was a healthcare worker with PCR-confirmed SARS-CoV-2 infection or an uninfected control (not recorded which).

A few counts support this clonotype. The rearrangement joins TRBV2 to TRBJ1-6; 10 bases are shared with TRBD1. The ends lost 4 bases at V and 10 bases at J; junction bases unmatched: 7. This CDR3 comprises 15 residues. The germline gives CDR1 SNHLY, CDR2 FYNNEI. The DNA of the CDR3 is TGTGCCAGCAGTGGGGACAGGGGATCGGGATCACCCCTCCACTTT. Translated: CASSGDRGSGSPLHF. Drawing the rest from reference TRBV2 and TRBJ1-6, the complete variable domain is EPEVTQTPSHQVTQMGQEVILRCVPISNHLYFYWYRQILGQKVEFLVSFYNNEISEKSEIFDDQFSVERPDGSNFTLKIRSTKLEDSAMYFCASSGDRGSGSPLHFGNGTRLTVT.

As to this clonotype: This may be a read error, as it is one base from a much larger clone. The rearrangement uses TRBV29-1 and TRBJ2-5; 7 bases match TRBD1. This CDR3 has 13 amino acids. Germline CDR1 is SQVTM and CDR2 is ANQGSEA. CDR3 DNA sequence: TGCAGCGTCCAGGGGGAGAACCAAGGGACCCAGTACTTC. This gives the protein CSVQGENQGTQYF.

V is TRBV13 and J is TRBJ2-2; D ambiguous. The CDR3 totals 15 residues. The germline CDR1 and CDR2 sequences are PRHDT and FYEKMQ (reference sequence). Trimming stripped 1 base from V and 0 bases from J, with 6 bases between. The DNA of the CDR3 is TGTGCCAGCAGCTTAGTCCGGACGAACACCGGGGAGCTGTTTTTT. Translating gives CASSLVRTNTGELFF.